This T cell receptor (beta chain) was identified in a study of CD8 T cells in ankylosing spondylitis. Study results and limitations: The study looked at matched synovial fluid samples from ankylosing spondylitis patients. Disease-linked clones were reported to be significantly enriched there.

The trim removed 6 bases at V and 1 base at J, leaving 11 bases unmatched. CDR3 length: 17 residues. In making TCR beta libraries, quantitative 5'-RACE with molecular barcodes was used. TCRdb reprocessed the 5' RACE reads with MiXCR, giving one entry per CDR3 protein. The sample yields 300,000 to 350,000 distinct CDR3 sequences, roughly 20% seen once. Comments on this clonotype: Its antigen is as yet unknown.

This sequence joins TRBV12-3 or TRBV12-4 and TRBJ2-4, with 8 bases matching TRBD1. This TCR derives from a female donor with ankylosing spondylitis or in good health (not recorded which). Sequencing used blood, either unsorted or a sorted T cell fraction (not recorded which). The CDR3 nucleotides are TGTGCCAGCAGACCAGACAGGGGAGAGGGGGCCAAAAACATTCAGTACTTC. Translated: CASRPDRGEGAKNIQYF.